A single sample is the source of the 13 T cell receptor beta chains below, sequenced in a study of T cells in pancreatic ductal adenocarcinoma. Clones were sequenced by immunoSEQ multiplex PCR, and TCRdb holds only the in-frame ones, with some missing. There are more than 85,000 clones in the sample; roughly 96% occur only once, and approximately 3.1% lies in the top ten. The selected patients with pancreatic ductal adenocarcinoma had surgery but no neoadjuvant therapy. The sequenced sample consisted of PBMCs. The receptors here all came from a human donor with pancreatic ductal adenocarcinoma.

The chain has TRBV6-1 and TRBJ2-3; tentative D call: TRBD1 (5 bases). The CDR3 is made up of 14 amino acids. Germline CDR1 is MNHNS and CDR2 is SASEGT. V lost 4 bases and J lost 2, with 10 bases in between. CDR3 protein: CASSGTQATDTQYF. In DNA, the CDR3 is TGTGCCAGCAGTGGTACACAGGCCACAGATACGCAGTATTTT.

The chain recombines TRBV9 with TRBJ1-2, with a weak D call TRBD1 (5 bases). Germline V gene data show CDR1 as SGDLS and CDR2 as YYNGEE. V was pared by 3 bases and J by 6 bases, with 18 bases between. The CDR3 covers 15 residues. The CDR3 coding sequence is TGTGCCAGCAGCGCAACGACAGCTCTGTCCAATGGCTACACCTTC. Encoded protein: CASSATTALSNGYTF.

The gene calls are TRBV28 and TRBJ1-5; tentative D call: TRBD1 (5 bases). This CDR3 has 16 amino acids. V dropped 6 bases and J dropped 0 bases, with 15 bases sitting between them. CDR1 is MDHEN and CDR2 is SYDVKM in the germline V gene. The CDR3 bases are TGTGCCAGCAGGCATACCTCAGGGCTTAGCAATCAGCCCCAGCATTTT. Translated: CASRHTSGLSNQPQHF.

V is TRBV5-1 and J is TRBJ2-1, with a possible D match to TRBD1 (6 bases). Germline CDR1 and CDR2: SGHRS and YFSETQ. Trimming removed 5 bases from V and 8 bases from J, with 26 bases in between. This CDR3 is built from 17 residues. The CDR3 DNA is TGCGCCAGCAGAACCGAACCTCGGGACAACCCCTCCGATGAGCAGTTCTTC. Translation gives CASRTEPRDNPSDEQFF.

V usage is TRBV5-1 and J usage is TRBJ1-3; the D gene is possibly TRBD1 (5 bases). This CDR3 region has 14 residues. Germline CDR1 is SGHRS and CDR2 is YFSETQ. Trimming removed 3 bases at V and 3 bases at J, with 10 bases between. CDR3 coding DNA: TGCGCCAGCAGCTCGGGGACTTTTGGAAACACCATATATTTT. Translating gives CASSSGTFGNTIYF.

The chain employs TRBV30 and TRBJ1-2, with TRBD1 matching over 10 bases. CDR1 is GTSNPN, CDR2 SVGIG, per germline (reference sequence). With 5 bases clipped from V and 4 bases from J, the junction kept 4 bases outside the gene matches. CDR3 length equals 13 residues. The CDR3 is CAWSTGGGYGYTF. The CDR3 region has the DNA TGTGCCTGGTCGACAGGGGGCGGCTATGGCTACACCTTC.

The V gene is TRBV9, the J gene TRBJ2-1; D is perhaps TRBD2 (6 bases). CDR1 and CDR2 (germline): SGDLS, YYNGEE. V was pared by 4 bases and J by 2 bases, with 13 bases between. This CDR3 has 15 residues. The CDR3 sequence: CASSRSSEPYNEQFF. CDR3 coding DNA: TGTGCCAGCAGCCGTTCTAGCGAGCCCTACAATGAGCAGTTCTTC.

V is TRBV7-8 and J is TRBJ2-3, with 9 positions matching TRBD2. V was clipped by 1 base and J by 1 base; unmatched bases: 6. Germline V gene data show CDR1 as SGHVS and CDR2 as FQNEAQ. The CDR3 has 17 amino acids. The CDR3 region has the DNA TGTGCCAGCAGCTTAGTTCGACTAGCGGAGCGCACAGATACGCAGTATTTT. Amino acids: CASSLVRLAERTDTQYF.

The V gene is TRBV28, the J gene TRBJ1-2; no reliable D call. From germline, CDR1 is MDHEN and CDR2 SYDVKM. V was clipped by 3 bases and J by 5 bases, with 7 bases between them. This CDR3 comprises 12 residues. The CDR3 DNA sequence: TGTGCCAGCAGTTTTGGACTGTATGGCTACACCTTC. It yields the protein CASSFGLYGYTF.

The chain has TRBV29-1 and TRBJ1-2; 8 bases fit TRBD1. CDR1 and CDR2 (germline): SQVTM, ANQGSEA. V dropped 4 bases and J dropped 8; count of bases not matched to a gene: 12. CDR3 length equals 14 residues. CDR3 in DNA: TGCAGCGTTGGCGAGGTTCAGGGGGCTTTCGGCTACACCTTC. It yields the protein CSVGEVQGAFGYTF.

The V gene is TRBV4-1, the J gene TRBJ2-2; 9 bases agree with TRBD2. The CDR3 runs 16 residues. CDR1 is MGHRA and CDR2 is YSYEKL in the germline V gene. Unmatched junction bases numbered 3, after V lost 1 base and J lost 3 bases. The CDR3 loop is CASSQVRTSDTGELFF. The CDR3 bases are TGCGCCAGCAGCCAAGTGAGGACTAGCGACACCGGGGAGCTGTTTTTT.

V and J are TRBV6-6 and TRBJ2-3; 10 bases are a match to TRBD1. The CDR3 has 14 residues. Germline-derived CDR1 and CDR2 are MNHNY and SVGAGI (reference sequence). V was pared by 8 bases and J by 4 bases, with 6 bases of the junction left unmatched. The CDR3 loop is CASQGTGVADTQYF. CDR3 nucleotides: TGTGCCAGCCAAGGGACAGGGGTGGCAGATACGCAGTATTTT.

As DNA, the CDR3 is TGTGCCAGCAGCCGAGGGACTAGCGGCGCAGTTTTCTCCTACGAGCAGTACTTC. Protein sequence: CASSRGTSGAVFSYEQYF. The rearrangement joins TRBV4-2 to TRBJ2-7; TRBD2 agrees at 11 bases. Germline-derived CDR1 and CDR2 are LGHNA and YNFKEQ. Trimming at V came to 4 bases and at J to 0 bases, leaving 11 bases not matched to a gene. This CDR3 has 18 residues.